The clone carrying this TCR beta chain has only a few counts. The target antigen is unknown. The CDR3 loop spans 14 amino acids. The V end was cut by 0 bases, the J end by 2 bases, with 7 bases between. CDR1 is MGHRA, CDR2 YSYEKL, per germline. The data belong to a study of identical twins. Template switching added a universal primer binding site, and final cDNA carried unique molecular identifiers. Each CDR3 protein is one row after TCRdb ran MiXCR on the 5' RACE reads. The repertoire holds 1.5 million to 2 million distinct CDR3 sequences, with under 35% as singletons. Study outcomes and limitations: Cross-sectional statistics, not tracking of the same donors, supported the conclusions. Models predicted less out-of-frame TCR alpha sharing in monozygotic twins than was found.

The sequence came from a newborn girl in good health. The chain carries TRBV4-1 and TRBJ2-5, with D possibly being TRBD2 (6 bases). The sample comprised cord blood. The CDR3: CASSQDGTQETQYF. CDR3 bases: TGCGCCAGCAGCCAAGATGGGACTCAAGAGACCCAGTACTTC.